This T cell receptor beta chain was captured by sequencing in a study of CD8 T cells in Susac syndrome. CDR3 length equals 14 residues. Trimming pared 2 bases from V and 6 bases from J, leaving 12 bases between. CDR1 SGHVS and CDR2 FNYEAQ come from the germline V gene. RNA in amounts of roughly 0.45 to 1 ug was reverse transcribed with random hexamers. An immunoSEQ multiplex PCR amplified TCR beta CDR3 over 54 Vbeta and 13 Jbeta. TCRdb recomputed calls from the immunoSEQ multiplex PCR reads with MiXCR, one row per CDR3 protein. This table holds approximately 170,000 distinct CDR3 sequences, about 94% found once.

Sequenced input: CD4+ T cells from PBMCs. The clonotype originates from a human donor in good health. The chain joins TRBV7-6 to TRBJ2-3; weak D call: TRBD2 (5 bases). The CDR3 region has the DNA TGTGCCAGCAGCTTAAACGCCGGGAAGGATACGCAGTATTTT. Its protein product is CASSLNAGKDTQYF.